This T cell receptor beta chain originates from a study of blood T cell repertoires in COVID-19. Looking at the study overall: There were acute and convalescent COVID-19 samples, and they came from the United States, Italy and Spain. PBMCs, B-cell-depleted T cells, or T cells provided the cDNA or gDNA that made up the material.

In the authors' methods: For nucleated cells, counts were estimated from reference gene primer amplification. The assay was immunoSEQ multiplex PCR, and TCRdb's table has in-frame clones only and misses some. V, J and clone size are taken as reported in that table, and D and trimming were inferred from the DNA itself. Among almost 250,000 clones listed, roughly nine tenths were seen once. The CDR3 length is 12 residues. V was cut by 6 bases and J by 2 bases, with 7 bases left in between. Germline V gene lookup returns CDR1 MNHEY and CDR2 SVGAGI. The sequence came from a woman aged 55 to 70 who had recovered from COVID-19. V usage is TRBV6-5 and J usage is TRBJ2-5; no clear D gene. Sequenced: peripheral blood. CDR3 nucleotide sequence: TGTGCCAGCAGCACTTCGCAAGAGACCCAGTACTTC. Protein product: CASSTSQETQYF.